These T cell receptor beta chains were read from a single sample in a study of neoadjuvant anti-PD-1 for oral cavity cancer. The protocol was immunoSEQ multiplex PCR, while the TCRdb copy is restricted to in-frame clones and leaves out a portion. The table shows 72,000 or so clones, with 83% occurring only once. The sequenced sample was PBMCs, obtained before nivolumab (anti-PD-1) treatment. Receptors originate from a person between 35 and 79 years old with oral cavity squamous cell carcinoma. The CDR3 runs from the conserved cysteine through the conserved F or W. A D gene is named only where the DNA matches it firmly. Not all rows give a size; the values are once, few, many and, for expanded clones, a class.

V: TRBV18
size: -
D: -
J: TRBJ2-7
CDR3: CASSPDPYEQYF
DNA: TGTGCCAGCTCACCGGACCCCTACGAGCAGTACTTC

V: TRBV10-1
size: -
D: TRBD1
J: TRBJ1-2
CDR3: CASSPGGNYGYTF
DNA: TGCGCCAGCAGCCCAGGGGGAAACTATGGCTACACCTTC

V: TRBV19
size: -
D: TRBD2
J: TRBJ2-3
CDR3: CASSKMGGYGTDTQYF
DNA: TGTGCCAGTAGTAAAATGGGGGGGTATGGAACAGATACGCAGTATTTT

V: TRBV5-6
size: -
D: TRBD1
J: TRBJ2-1
CDR3: CASSLPGTGLYNEQFF
DNA: TGTGCCAGCAGCCTCCCCGGGACAGGTTTATACAATGAGCAGTTCTTC

V: TRBV30
size: -
D: -
J: TRBJ2-1
CDR3: CAWSGLGTYPYNEQFF
DNA: TGTGCCTGGAGTGGACTTGGGACCTACCCCTACAATGAGCAGTTCTTC

V: TRBV20-1
size: -
D: TRBD1
J: TRBJ1-2
CDR3: CSALGGDGYTF
DNA: TGCAGTGCTTTAGGGGGCGATGGCTACACCTTC

V: TRBV5-1
size: -
D: TRBD1
J: TRBJ2-2
CDR3: CASRPSQGDTGELFF
DNA: TGCGCCAGCAGACCCTCTCAGGGGGACACCGGGGAGCTGTTTTTT

V: TRBV4-1
size: -
D: -
J: TRBJ1-2
CDR3: CASSPTQDQYYGYTF
DNA: TGCGCCAGCAGCCCAACTCAGGATCAGTACTATGGCTACACCTTC

V: TRBV5-1
size: -
D: -
J: TRBJ1-3
CDR3: CASGPQPSSGNTIYF
DNA: TGCGCCAGCGGTCCACAGCCGAGCTCTGGAAACACCATATATTTT

V: TRBV2
size: -
D: -
J: TRBJ2-2
CDR3: CASSPRTNTGELFF
DNA: TGTGCCAGCAGTCCCCGGACCAACACCGGGGAGCTGTTTTTT

V: TRBV28
size: -
D: -
J: TRBJ1-3
CDR3: CASETGSRYSGNTIYF
DNA: TGTGCCAGCGAAACCGGATCAAGGTACTCTGGAAACACCATATATTTT

V: TRBV6-5
size: -
D: -
J: TRBJ1-1
CDR3: CASSSPLGTEAFF
DNA: TGTGCCAGCAGTTCACCCTTGGGCACTGAAGCTTTCTTT

V: TRBV20-1
size: once
D: -
J: TRBJ1-3
CDR3: CSAKGNTIYF
DNA: TGCAGTGCTAAGGGAAACACCATATATTTT

V: TRBV4-1
size: -
D: TRBD1
J: TRBJ2-7
CDR3: CASSPWDRSYEQYF
DNA: TGCGCCAGCAGCCCCTGGGACAGATCCTACGAGCAGTACTTC

V: TRBV19
size: -
D: TRBD1
J: TRBJ1-1
CDR3: CASLLQGGSTEAFF
DNA: TGTGCCAGTCTCCTACAGGGGGGGAGCACTGAAGCTTTCTTT

V: TRBV7-9
size: -
D: -
J: TRBJ2-1
CDR3: CASSSRVGYNEQFF
DNA: TGTGCCAGCAGCTCCCGGGTCGGCTACAATGAGCAGTTCTTC

V: TRBV14
size: -
D: -
J: TRBJ2-7
CDR3: CASSQVTGEQYF
DNA: TGTGCCAGCAGCCAAGTAACGGGCGAGCAGTACTTC

V: TRBV10-1
size: -
D: -
J: TRBJ1-4
CDR3: CASSPDTIELFF
DNA: TGCGCCAGCAGTCCTGACACCATCGAACTGTTTTTT

V: TRBV13
size: once
D: -
J: TRBJ2-3
CDR3: CASSPGSDTQYF
DNA: TGTGCCAGCAGCCCAGGGTCAGATACGCAGTATTTT

V: TRBV30
size: -
D: TRBD1
J: TRBJ2-4
CDR3: CAGNRDSNIQYF
DNA: TGTGCCGGTAATCGGGACAGCAACATTCAGTACTTC

V: TRBV29-1
size: -
D: -
J: TRBJ2-1
CDR3: CSVKPGTPDNEQFF
DNA: TGCAGCGTTAAGCCCGGGACACCGGACAATGAGCAGTTCTTC

V: TRBV5-1
size: -
D: -
J: TRBJ1-1
CDR3: CASSLGSGVRTNTEAFF
DNA: TGCGCCAGCAGCTTGGGGTCAGGGGTACGAACCAACACTGAAGCTTTCTTT

V: TRBV15
size: -
D: -
J: TRBJ2-6
CDR3: CATSRVGAGANVLTF
DNA: TGTGCCACCAGCAGAGTGGGGGCTGGGGCCAACGTCCTGACTTTC

V: TRBV4-1
size: -
D: -
J: TRBJ1-4
CDR3: CASSVTGTSGEKLFF
DNA: TGCGCCAGCAGCGTAACCGGGACGTCTGGTGAAAAACTGTTTTTT

V: TRBV18
size: -
D: -
J: TRBJ1-2
CDR3: CASTDSGGNYGYTF
DNA: TGTGCCAGCACGGACAGCGGGGGAAACTATGGCTACACCTTC

V: TRBV27
size: -
D: TRBD2
J: TRBJ2-7
CDR3: CASSPGRGLTYEQYF
DNA: TGTGCCAGCAGCCCCGGGAGGGGCCTAACCTACGAGCAGTACTTC

V: TRBV5-1
size: -
D: -
J: TRBJ2-2
CDR3: CASSLVAGTNTGELFF
DNA: TGCGCCAGCAGCTTGGTAGCAGGGACCAACACCGGGGAGCTGTTTTTT

V: TRBV11-3
size: -
D: -
J: TRBJ1-1
CDR3: CASSLFRGTEAFF
DNA: TGTGCCAGCAGCTTATTCCGGGGCACTGAAGCTTTCTTT

V: TRBV9
size: -
D: -
J: TRBJ1-2
CDR3: CASRRTGENYGYTF
DNA: TGTGCCAGCAGGCGGACTGGAGAAAACTATGGCTACACCTTC

V: TRBV6-1
size: -
D: -
J: TRBJ1-3
CDR3: CASSETQVSGNTIYF
DNA: TGTGCCAGCAGTGAAACACAGGTCTCTGGAAACACCATATATTTT

V: TRBV27
size: -
D: TRBD1
J: TRBJ2-7
CDR3: CASSLWGTGTVSYEQYF
DNA: TGTGCCAGCAGTTTATGGGGGACCGGGACAGTGTCCTACGAGCAGTACTTC

V: TRBV7-9
size: -
D: -
J: TRBJ1-2
CDR3: CASSPIPSHANYGYTF
DNA: TGTGCCAGCAGCCCCATCCCATCACACGCAAACTATGGCTACACCTTC

V: TRBV28
size: few
D: TRBD2
J: TRBJ2-7
CDR3: CASSSGTSGRYEQYF
DNA: TGTGCCAGCAGTTCCGGGACTAGCGGGAGATACGAGCAGTACTTC

V: TRBV5-1
size: once
D: TRBD1
J: TRBJ1-2
CDR3: CASSSIGQGYGYTF
DNA: TGCGCCAGCAGCTCAATCGGACAGGGTTATGGCTACACCTTC

V: TRBV5-1
size: -
D: TRBD1
J: TRBJ1-3
CDR3: CASSLVGTGYGNTIYF
DNA: TGCGCCAGCAGCTTAGTCGGGACAGGGTACGGAAACACCATATATTTT

V: TRBV28
size: -
D: -
J: TRBJ1-1
CDR3: CASIAQGRTEAFF
DNA: TGTGCCAGCATTGCCCAGGGAAGAACTGAAGCTTTCTTT

V: TRBV7-3
size: -
D: -
J: TRBJ1-2
CDR3: CASSLTPENYGYTF
DNA: TGTGCCAGCAGCTTAACCCCCGAAAACTATGGCTACACCTTC

V: TRBV19
size: once
D: -
J: TRBJ1-2
CDR3: CASIGGGEGYTF
DNA: TGTGCCAGTATTGGTGGTGGGGAAGGGTACACCTTC

V: TRBV5-1
size: -
D: TRBD1
J: TRBJ1-3
CDR3: CASKDQQGASGNTIYF
DNA: TGCGCCAGCAAGGATCAACAGGGGGCCTCTGGAAACACCATATATTTT

V: TRBV5-1
size: -
D: TRBD1
J: TRBJ1-2
CDR3: CASSVDRVWGYTF
DNA: TGCGCCAGCAGCGTTGACAGGGTCTGGGGCTACACCTTC

V: TRBV30
size: -
D: -
J: TRBJ1-6
CDR3: CAWSNLPGSPLHF
DNA: TGTGCCTGGAGTAACCTACCGGGTTCACCCCTCCACTTT

V: TRBV28
size: -
D: -
J: TRBJ2-1
CDR3: CASSLSPGLSYNEQFF
DNA: TGTGCCAGCAGTTTATCCCCAGGCCTCTCCTACAATGAGCAGTTCTTC

V: TRBV7-9
size: -
D: -
J: TRBJ2-7
CDR3: CASSFGANYEQYF
DNA: TGTGCCAGCAGCTTCGGGGCTAACTACGAGCAGTACTTC

V: TRBV7-8
size: -
D: -
J: TRBJ1-1
CDR3: CASSLARRGTEAFF
DNA: TGTGCCAGCAGCTTAGCTCGGAGGGGAACTGAAGCTTTCTTT

V: TRBV11-2
size: -
D: -
J: TRBJ1-4
CDR3: CASKGYGEKLFF
DNA: TGTGCCAGCAAGGGGTATGGAGAAAAACTGTTTTTT

V: TRBV6-1
size: once
D: TRBD1
J: TRBJ1-3
CDR3: CASSWGTGPGNTIYF
DNA: TGTGCCAGCAGTTGGGGGACAGGGCCCGGAAACACCATATATTTT